The T cell receptor (beta chain) described here comes from a study of blood T cell repertoires in COVID-19. This clone was detected a few times. The method was immunoSEQ multiplex PCR; TCRdb's version includes in-frame clones alone and lacks a portion of them. The sample lists roughly 300,000 clones; roughly 84% were seen once. The TCR originated in a woman aged 25 to 39 who had recovered from COVID-19. The sample consisted of PBMCs or T cells enriched from blood (not recorded which).

CDR3 sequence reads: CASSLGPGGQNEQFF. CDR3 in DNA: TGTGCCAGCAGCTTGGGACCGGGGGGGCAAAATGAGCAGTTCTTC. The rearrangement uses TRBV5-5 and TRBJ2-1; 8 bases fit TRBD2. Germline lookup yields CDR1 SGHKS and CDR2 YYEKEE (reference sequence). The V gene end was trimmed by 0 bases and the J gene end by 7 bases; junction bases not matched to a gene: 6. The CDR3 covers 15 residues.